This passage covers 18 T cell receptor beta chains from one sample sequenced in a study of glioma-infiltrating T cells after dendritic cell vaccination. Sequencing used immunoSEQ multiplex PCR; TCRdb keeps in-frame clones, though not all of them. This sample carries 75,000 to 100,000 clones, 79% of them seen once, and the ten largest clones take about 6.5%. Source: blood, taken before dendritic cell vaccination. The receptors originated from a human donor with glioblastoma.

V gene TRBV5-6 combines with J gene TRBJ2-5, with D uncertain. The CDR3 is 11 amino acids. V was pared by 5 bases and J by 1 base, with 3 bases between. Germline V gene lookup returns CDR1 SGHDT and CDR2 YYEEEE. The DNA of the CDR3 is TGTGCCAGCAGTCGCCAAGAGACCCAGTACTTC. Encoded protein: CASSRQETQYF.

This chain joins TRBV5-1 and TRBJ1-1; a weak D match, TRBD1 (6 bases). Trimming took 3 bases from V and 2 from J, leaving 11 bases between them. The CDR3 has 14 amino acids. The germline V gene has CDR1 SGHRS and CDR2 YFSETQ. The CDR3 here is CASSSQTGNTEAFF. The CDR3 DNA is TGCGCCAGCAGCTCCCAGACAGGCAACACTGAAGCTTTCTTT. Supplemented by reference TRBV5-1 and TRBJ1-1, the full variable domain reads KAGVTQTPRYLIKTRGQQVTLSCSPISGHRSVSWYQQTPGQGLQFLFEYFSETQRNKGNFPGRFSGRQFSNSRSEMNVSTLELGDSALYLCASSSQTGNTEAFFGQGTRLTVV.

The chain carries TRBV27 and TRBJ2-7; TRBD1 matches 9 bases. Per the germline V gene, CDR1 is MNHEY and CDR2 is SMNVEV (reference sequence). This CDR3 comprises 14 residues. The V and J ends lost 6 bases and 4 bases, in that order; junction bases with no gene match: 7. The CDR3 coding sequence is TGTGCCAGCAGCTTAACAGGGGGCGGTTACGAGCAGTACTTC. Translation: CASSLTGGGYEQYF.

The V call is TRBV6-5, the J call TRBJ2-6, with D perhaps TRBD1 (5 bases). Trimming removed 2 bases at V and 2 bases at J, with 10 bases between. Germline lookup yields CDR1 MNHEY and CDR2 SVGAGI. CDR3 length: 16 amino acids. CDR3 sequence (DNA): TGTGCCAGCAGTTACGTTCAGGGTGCTGGGGCCAACGTCCTGACTTTC. Amino acids: CASSYVQGAGANVLTF.

The CDR3 bases are TGTGCCAGCAGCCTATGGACAGGCGGCATTGGCGAAAAACTGTTTTTT. Its translation: CASSLWTGGIGEKLFF. The chain recombines TRBV25-1 with TRBJ1-4, with 7 bases matching TRBD1. Germline CDR1 and CDR2: MGHDK and SYGVNS. J was trimmed by 8 bases and V by 6 bases; bases with no gene match: 15. CDR3 size: 16 residues.

The chain uses TRBV7-9 and TRBJ2-7; D unresolved. This CDR3 is built from 14 residues. The germline V gene has CDR1 SEHNR and CDR2 FQNEAQ (reference sequence). V was clipped by 5 bases and J by 1 base, with 12 bases between them. The CDR3 DNA reads TGTGCCAGCAGCCCCAGTATCGGGTCCTACGAGCAGTACTTC. Translated: CASSPSIGSYEQYF.

This clone was detected only a few times. The chain recombines TRBV6-5 with TRBJ2-1; 11 positions match TRBD2. The junction had 2 bases not matched to a gene; V was cut back by 0 bases and J by 4 bases. The CDR3 is 16 amino acids. Per the germline V gene, CDR1 is MNHEY and CDR2 is SVGAGI. The CDR3 DNA reads TGTGCCAGCAGTTACTCGGGACTAGCGGTGTACAATGAGCAGTTCTTC. Translation: CASSYSGLAVYNEQFF.

This clone turned up a few times. V and J are TRBV7-3 and TRBJ2-3, with 11 bases that match TRBD2. The CDR3 runs to 15 residues. J lost 3 bases, V lost 5 bases, and 4 bases had no gene match. CDR1 is SGHTA, CDR2 FQGTGA, per germline. CDR3 sequence (DNA): TGTGCCAGCAGCCCCCGACTAGCGGGAACAGATACGCAGTATTTT. It yields the protein CASSPRLAGTDTQYF.

The J gene is TRBJ2-7, the V gene TRBV11-2, with TRBD1 as a possible D gene (6 bases). CDR1 SGHAT and CDR2 FQNNGV come from the germline V gene. The CDR3 loop spans 17 amino acids. The V end was cut by 1 base, the J end by 0 bases, with 16 bases between. This CDR3 reads CASSLGFVWTASYEQYF. CDR3 bases: TGTGCCAGCAGCTTAGGATTCGTTTGGACAGCCTCCTACGAGCAGTACTTC. The complete variable domain, with remaining parts taken from reference TRBV11-2 and TRBJ2-7, reads EAGVAQSPRYKIIEKRQSVAFWCNPISGHATLYWYQQILGQGPKLLIQFQNNGVVDDSQLPKDRFSAERLKGVDSTLKIQPAKLEDSAVYLCASSLGFVWTASYEQYFGPGTRLTVT.

This clone occurred a few times. This chain joins TRBV27 and TRBJ2-7, with D unresolved. This CDR3 has 14 amino acids. Germline assignment: CDR1 MNHEY and CDR2 SMNVEV (reference sequence). V was cut by 4 bases and J by 2 bases, with 12 bases left in between. CDR3 loop: CASSSSIGPYEQYF. CDR3 coding DNA: TGTGCCAGCAGTTCCTCTATCGGTCCCTACGAGCAGTACTTC.

This clone has more than one count but fewer than ten. CDR3 loop: CSASIVNEQFF. The CDR3 nucleotides read TGCAGTGCTTCCATTGTGAATGAGCAGTTCTTC. The genes are TRBV20-1 and TRBJ2-1; D unclear. Germline V gene sequence: CDR1 DFQATT, CDR2 SNEGSKA (reference sequence). The V gene lost 5 bases and the J gene lost 7 bases, with 9 bases spanning the gap. The CDR3 contains 11 residues.

As concerns this clone: The same CDR3 is also encoded by other DNA sequences in this sample. The V call is TRBV5-1, the J call TRBJ1-2; D not certain. Germline CDR1 and CDR2: SGHRS and YFSETQ. V was cut by 2 bases and J by 3 bases, with 8 bases left in between. This CDR3 is built from 13 residues. The CDR3 DNA sequence: TGCGCCAGCAGCTTAACCGGGGACTATGGCTACACCTTC. It codes for CASSLTGDYGYTF.

A word on this clone: This sample also contains other DNA sequences that code for the same CDR3. This chain uses TRBV9 with TRBJ2-2, with 8 bases fitting TRBD2. V was clipped by 2 bases and J by 4 bases; unmatched bases: 4. Germline CDR1 reads SGDLS; CDR2 reads YYNGEE. This CDR3 comprises 15 residues. CDR3 sequence (DNA): TGTGCCAGCAGCGTTAGTCTAGCGGGCACCGGGGAGCTGTTTTTT. Translation gives CASSVSLAGTGELFF.

V is TRBV7-9 and J is TRBJ2-1, with 10 bases that match TRBD2. Trimming cost V 0 bases and J 3 bases; bases outside gene matches: 5. Germline lookup yields CDR1 SEHNR and CDR2 FQNEAQ (reference sequence). This CDR3 has 17 amino acids. CDR3 sequence reads: CASSLASGTSVYNEQFF. The CDR3 bases are TGTGCCAGCAGCTTAGCCTCCGGGACTAGCGTCTACAATGAGCAGTTCTTC.

V is TRBV2 and J is TRBJ2-1; 7 bases map to TRBD2. V lost 6 bases and J lost 3; bases outside the gene matches: 5. The germline CDR1 and CDR2 sequences are SNHLY and FYNNEI. The CDR3 loop spans 14 amino acids. The CDR3 here is CASSLADFYNEQFF. CDR3 DNA sequence: TGTGCCAGCAGCCTAGCGGACTTCTACAATGAGCAGTTCTTC.

The V and J genes are TRBV6-5 and TRBJ1-4; 10 nucleotides line up with TRBD1. Per germline, CDR1 MNHEY and CDR2 SVGAGI. The length of the CDR3 is 15 residues. Unmatched junction bases numbered 3, after V lost 2 bases and J lost 6 bases. CDR3 region: CASSYATGGDEKLFF. For the CDR3, the DNA is TGTGCCAGCAGTTACGCGACAGGGGGCGATGAAAAACTGTTTTTT.

This clone was picked up a small number of times. The junction departs from the called germline gene at one end, perhaps through a read error. This rearrangement joins TRBV10-3 to TRBJ1-5; D possibly corresponds to TRBD1 (5 bases). CDR1 and CDR2 from the germline V gene are ENHRY and SYGVKD. This CDR3 comprises 14 residues. CDR3 DNA sequence: TGTGCCAGCAGTTACCGGCAGGGAGGTCAGCCCCAGCATTTT. Translating gives CASSYRQGGQPQHF.

This clone came up once. V usage is TRBV11-2 and J usage is TRBJ1-2, with TRBD1 matching 7 bases. Germline CDR1 is SGHAT and CDR2 is FQNNGV. The trim removed 1 base at V and 4 bases at J, leaving 9 bases unmatched. The CDR3 is 16 residues long. The CDR3 spells CASSLVGDRARYGYTF. In DNA form, the CDR3 reads TGTGCCAGCAGCTTAGTGGGAGACAGGGCGCGCTATGGCTACACCTTC.